Listed here are 12 T cell receptor beta chains from one sample, sequenced in a study of T cell changes during pregnancy in multiple sclerosis. Only in-frame clones appear in the TCRdb table, and some are missing; sequencing was by immunoSEQ multiplex PCR. The repertoire consists of fewer than 100,000 clones, with approximately 90% occurring once and the leading ten covering about 1.9%. Material: peripheral blood, obtained before pregnancy. The origin of the receptors is a female donor with multiple sclerosis, enrolled in a pregnancy study.

V and J are TRBV4-2 and TRBJ2-5; a weak D match, TRBD2 (7 bases). Trimming cost V 0 bases and J 2 bases, with 13 bases left between them. CDR1 and CDR2 from the germline V gene are LGHNA and YNFKEQ. There are 16 residues in the CDR3. CDR3 residues: CASSQDPGGYQETQYF. The CDR3 nucleotides read TGTGCCAGCAGCCAAGATCCGGGGGGCTATCAAGAGACCCAGTACTTC.

The V gene is TRBV7-8, the J gene TRBJ1-2, with D perhaps matching TRBD1 (6 bases). The CDR3 loop spans 15 amino acids. Germline V CDR1 and CDR2: SGHVS, FQNEAQ. The V and J ends lost 3 bases and 3 bases respectively, with 14 bases between them. This CDR3 is CASSLDTGLHYGYTF. CDR3 DNA sequence: TGTGCCAGCAGCTTGGACACAGGGCTCCACTATGGCTACACCTTC.

This chain uses TRBV5-1 with TRBJ1-1; D uncertain. Per the germline V gene, CDR1 is SGHRS and CDR2 is YFSETQ. The CDR3 has 13 amino acids. The ends were cut back, 0 bases at V and 6 bases at J, with 9 bases in the middle. CDR3 protein: CASSLAEVAEAFF. The CDR3 DNA follows: TGCGCCAGCAGCTTGGCGGAGGTAGCTGAAGCTTTCTTT.

The gene calls are TRBV5-4 and TRBJ1-1, with D possibly matching TRBD1 (5 bases). The V and J ends lost 4 bases and 1 base respectively, with 14 bases between them. In germline, CDR1 is SGHNT, CDR2 YYREEE (reference sequence). The CDR3 is 15 amino acids. The CDR3: CASSPGRGWNTEAFF. CDR3 in DNA: TGTGCCAGCAGCCCGGGGCGGGGCTGGAACACTGAAGCTTTCTTT.

The V and J genes are TRBV9 and TRBJ2-5, with 11 positions matching TRBD2. The CDR3 has 16 residues. V shed 3 bases, J shed 5 bases, and the junction held 9 bases outside the gene matches. Germline V CDR1 and CDR2: SGDLS, YYNGEE. Here the CDR3 reads CASSARGVAGGETQYF. CDR3 coding DNA: TGTGCCAGCAGCGCCCGGGGTGTAGCGGGGGGGGAGACCCAGTACTTC.

This clone was seen more than once but under ten times. The chain joins TRBV7-9 to TRBJ2-1; 9 bases fit TRBD2. After removal of 2 bases from V and 4 bases from J, the junction contained 6 bases not matched to a gene. In germline, CDR1 is SEHNR, CDR2 FQNEAQ (reference sequence). CDR3 length: 16 amino acids. CDR3 bases: TGTGCCAGCAGCTTAAGCCTAGCGGGGATGTACAATGAGCAGTTCTTC. Encoded protein: CASSLSLAGMYNEQFF.

The chain employs TRBV2 and TRBJ1-2, with D unclear. In germline, CDR1 is SNHLY, CDR2 FYNNEI. This CDR3 has 13 amino acids. V was shortened by 7 bases and J by 8 bases, with 17 bases between the two germline ends. The DNA of the CDR3 is TGTGCCAGCATAATTGTTTCAGGTCAAGGCTACACCTTC. Translation: CASIIVSGQGYTF.

This clone was observed at least ten times. This sample includes further DNA sequences coding for the same CDR3. The rearrangement joins TRBV2 to TRBJ1-1; 7 positions agree with TRBD1. The CDR3 loop spans 13 amino acids. The ends lost 6 bases at V and 0 bases at J; junction bases unmatched: 1. Germline CDR1 reads SNHLY; CDR2 reads FYNNEI. CDR3: CASRGQLNTEAFF. The CDR3 nucleotides read TGTGCCAGCAGGGGACAGCTGAACACTGAAGCTTTCTTT.

This sequence joins TRBV30 and TRBJ1-2; D might be TRBD1 (5 bases). Germline values: CDR1 GTSNPN, CDR2 SVGIG (reference sequence). Trimming removed 3 bases from V and 2 bases from J, with 10 bases in between. The CDR3 sequence is 13 residues long. The CDR3 here is CAWSRESNYGYTF. The CDR3 DNA sequence: TGTGCCTGGAGCAGGGAATCCAACTATGGCTACACCTTC.

The V and J genes are TRBV2 and TRBJ1-2; a weak D match, TRBD1 (5 bases). V was pared by 6 bases and J by 5 bases, with 16 bases between. Germline values: CDR1 SNHLY, CDR2 FYNNEI. The CDR3 runs 14 residues. In nucleotides, the CDR3 is TGTGCCAGCAGACCAACGGAGGGGTGGTATGGCTACACCTTC. Its protein is CASRPTEGWYGYTF.

The CDR3 region is CASRNTANTEAFF. The CDR3, as DNA: TGTGCCAGCAGGAATACAGCTAACACTGAAGCTTTCTTT. V and J are TRBV7-9 and TRBJ1-1; D uncertain. The germline V gene encodes CDR1 SEHNR and CDR2 FQNEAQ (reference sequence). The ends were cut back, 6 bases at V and 2 bases at J, with 10 bases in the middle. The length of the CDR3 is 13 residues.

Here the CDR3 reads CASSYSSGDSYGYTF. The CDR3 DNA reads as TGTGCCAGCAGTTACTCGTCCGGGGACAGTTATGGCTACACCTTC. This rearrangement joins TRBV6-6 to TRBJ1-2; 7 bases line up with TRBD1. CDR3 length equals 15 residues. V lost 0 bases to trimming and J lost 5 bases; unmatched junction nucleotides: 6. Germline lookup yields CDR1 MNHNY and CDR2 SVGAGI (reference sequence).